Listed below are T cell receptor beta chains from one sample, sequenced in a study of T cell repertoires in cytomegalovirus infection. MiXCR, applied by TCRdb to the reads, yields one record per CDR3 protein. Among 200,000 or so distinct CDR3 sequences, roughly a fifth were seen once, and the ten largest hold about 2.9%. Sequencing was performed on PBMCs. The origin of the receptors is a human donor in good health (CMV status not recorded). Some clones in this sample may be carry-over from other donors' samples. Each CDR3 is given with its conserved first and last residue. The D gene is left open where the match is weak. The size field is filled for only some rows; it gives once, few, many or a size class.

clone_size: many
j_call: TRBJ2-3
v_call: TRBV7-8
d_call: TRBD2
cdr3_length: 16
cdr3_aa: CASSYGLAGSTDTQYF
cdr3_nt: TGTGCCAGCAGCTACGGACTAGCGGGGAGCACAGATACGCAGTATTTT

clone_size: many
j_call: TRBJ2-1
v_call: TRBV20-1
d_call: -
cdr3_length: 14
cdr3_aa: CSAESAGSYNEQFF
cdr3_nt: TGCAGTGCTGAATCGGCGGGCTCCTACAATGAGCAGTTCTTC

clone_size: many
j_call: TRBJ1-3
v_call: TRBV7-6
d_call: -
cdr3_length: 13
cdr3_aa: CASSRDSGNTIYF
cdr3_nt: TGTGCCAGCAGCAGGGACTCTGGAAACACCATATATTTT

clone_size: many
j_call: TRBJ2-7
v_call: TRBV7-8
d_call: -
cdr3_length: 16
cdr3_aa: CASSLFTDSYSYEQYF
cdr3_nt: TGTGCCAGCAGCTTATTTACAGACTCGTACTCCTACGAGCAGTACTTC

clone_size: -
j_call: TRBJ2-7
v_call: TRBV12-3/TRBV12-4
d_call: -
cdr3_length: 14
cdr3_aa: CASSLSPANYEQYF
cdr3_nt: TGTGCCAGCAGTTTATCCCCCGCCAACTACGAGCAGTACTTC

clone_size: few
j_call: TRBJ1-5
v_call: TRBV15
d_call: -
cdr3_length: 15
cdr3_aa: CATSRDKGYNQPQHF
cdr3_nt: TGTGCCACCAGCAGAGATAAAGGGTACAATCAGCCCCAGCATTTT

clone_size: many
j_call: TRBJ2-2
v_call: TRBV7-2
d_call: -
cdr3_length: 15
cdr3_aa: CASSFPQGPLGELFF
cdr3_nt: TGTGCCAGCAGCTTCCCACAGGGTCCTCTGGGGGAGCTGTTTTTT

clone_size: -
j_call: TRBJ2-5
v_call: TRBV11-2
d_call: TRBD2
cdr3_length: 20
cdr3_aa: CASSLASGGRTTQIQETQYF
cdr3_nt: TGTGCCAGCAGCTTAGCTAGCGGGGGGAGGACTACACAGATCCAAGAGACCCAGTACTTC

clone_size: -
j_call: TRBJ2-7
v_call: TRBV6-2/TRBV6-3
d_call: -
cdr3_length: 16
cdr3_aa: CASSYSQDDPLYEQYF
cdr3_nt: TGTGCCAGCAGTTACTCGCAGGACGATCCCCTCTACGAGCAGTACTTC

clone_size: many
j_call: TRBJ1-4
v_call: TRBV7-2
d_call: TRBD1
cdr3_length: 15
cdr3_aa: CASSSFGTANEKLFF
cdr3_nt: TGTGCCAGCAGCTCGTTCGGGACAGCTAATGAAAAACTGTTTTTT

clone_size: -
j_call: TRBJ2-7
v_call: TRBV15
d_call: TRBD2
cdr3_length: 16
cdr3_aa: CATSRARTSGPYEQYF
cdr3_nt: TGTGCCACCAGCAGAGCGAGGACTAGCGGGCCCTACGAGCAGTACTTC

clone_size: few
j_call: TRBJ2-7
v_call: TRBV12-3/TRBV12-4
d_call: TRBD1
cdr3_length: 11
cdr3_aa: CASSPDRVKYF
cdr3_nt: TGTGCCAGCAGTCCGGACAGGGTTAAGTACTTC

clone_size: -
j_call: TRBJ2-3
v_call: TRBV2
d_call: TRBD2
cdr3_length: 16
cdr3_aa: CASSELAGLSTDTQYF
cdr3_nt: TGTGCCAGCAGTGAACTAGCGGGACTTAGCACAGATACGCAGTATTTT

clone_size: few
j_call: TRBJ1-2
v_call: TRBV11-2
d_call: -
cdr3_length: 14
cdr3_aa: CASSFARAGYGYTF
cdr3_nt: TGTGCCAGCAGCTTCGCCCGGGCCGGCTATGGCTACACCTTC

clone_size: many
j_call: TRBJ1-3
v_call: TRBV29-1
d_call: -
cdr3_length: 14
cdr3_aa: CSVGGSRLGNTIYF
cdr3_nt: TGCAGCGTGGGCGGATCGAGACTTGGAAACACCATATATTTT

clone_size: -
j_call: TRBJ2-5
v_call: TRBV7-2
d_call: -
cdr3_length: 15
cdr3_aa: CASSLAGDIRETQYF
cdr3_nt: TGTGCCAGCAGCTTAGCCGGGGACATCCGGGAGACCCAGTACTTC

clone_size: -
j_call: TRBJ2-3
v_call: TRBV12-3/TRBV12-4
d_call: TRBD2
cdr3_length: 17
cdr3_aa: CASSSDPPGLAGDTQYF
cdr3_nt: TGTGCCAGCAGTTCCGACCCCCCGGGACTAGCAGGAGATACGCAGTATTTT

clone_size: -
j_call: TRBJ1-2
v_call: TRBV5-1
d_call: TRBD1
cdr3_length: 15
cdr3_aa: CASSTGQGSGYGYTF
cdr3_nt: TGCGCCAGCAGTACCGGACAGGGTTCGGGCTATGGCTACACCTTC

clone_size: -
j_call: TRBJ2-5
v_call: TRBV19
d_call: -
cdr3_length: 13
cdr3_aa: CASTSSGAETQYF
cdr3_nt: TGTGCCAGTACCTCAAGCGGAGCGGAGACCCAGTACTTC

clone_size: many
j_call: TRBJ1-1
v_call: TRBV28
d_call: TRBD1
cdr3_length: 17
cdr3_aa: CASKNTGQGAIGTEAFF
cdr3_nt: TGTGCCAGCAAAAATACGGGACAGGGGGCGATAGGGACTGAAGCTTTCTTT

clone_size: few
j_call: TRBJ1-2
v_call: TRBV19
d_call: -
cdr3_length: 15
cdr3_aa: CASSLGAWYRHGYTF
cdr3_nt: TGTGCCAGTAGTTTGGGGGCATGGTACCGCCATGGCTACACCTTC

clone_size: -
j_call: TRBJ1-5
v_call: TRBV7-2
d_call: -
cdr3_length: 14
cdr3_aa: CASSLAGIGQPQHF
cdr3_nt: TGTGCCAGCAGCTTAGCGGGAATTGGTCAGCCCCAGCATTTT

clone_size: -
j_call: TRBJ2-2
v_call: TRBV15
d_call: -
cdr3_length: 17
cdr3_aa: CATSRGRRGVDTGELFF
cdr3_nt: TGTGCCACCAGCCGGGGAAGAAGGGGGGTGGACACCGGGGAGCTGTTTTTT

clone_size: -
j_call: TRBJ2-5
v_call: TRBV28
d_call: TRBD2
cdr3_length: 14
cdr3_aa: CATRKQGGKETQYF
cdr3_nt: TGTGCCACCCGGAAGCAGGGAGGGAAAGAGACCCAGTACTTC

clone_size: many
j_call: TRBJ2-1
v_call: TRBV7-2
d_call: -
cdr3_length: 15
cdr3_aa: CASKPGPISYNEQFF
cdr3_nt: TGTGCCAGCAAACCGGGACCAATCTCCTACAATGAGCAGTTCTTC

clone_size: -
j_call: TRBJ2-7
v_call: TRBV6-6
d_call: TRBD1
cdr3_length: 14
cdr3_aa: CASSSGTGWPEQYF
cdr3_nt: TGTGCCAGCAGTTCCGGGACAGGCTGGCCGGAGCAGTACTTC

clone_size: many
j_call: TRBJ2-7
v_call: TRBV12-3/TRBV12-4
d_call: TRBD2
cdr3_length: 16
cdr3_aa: CASSRQLAGATYEQYF
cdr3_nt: TGTGCCAGCAGCCGCCAACTAGCGGGCGCTACCTACGAGCAGTACTTC

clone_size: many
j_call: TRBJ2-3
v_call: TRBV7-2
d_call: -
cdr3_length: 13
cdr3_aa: CASSSAPGDTQYF
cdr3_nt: TGTGCCAGCAGCTCCGCCCCTGGAGATACGCAGTATTTT

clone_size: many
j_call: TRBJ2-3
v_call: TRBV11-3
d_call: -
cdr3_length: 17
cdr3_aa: CASSLSTGTLSTDTQYF
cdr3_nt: TGTGCCAGCAGCTTGAGTACCGGGACACTGAGCACAGATACGCAGTATTTT

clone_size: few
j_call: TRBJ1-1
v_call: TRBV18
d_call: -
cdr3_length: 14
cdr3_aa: CASSSLSQNTEAFF
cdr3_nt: TGTGCCAGCTCAAGTCTTTCTCAGAACACTGAAGCTTTCTTT

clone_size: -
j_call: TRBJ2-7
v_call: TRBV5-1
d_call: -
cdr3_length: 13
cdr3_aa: CASSRGSSYQQYF
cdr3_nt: TGCGCCAGCAGCAGGGGATCCTCCTACCAGCAGTACTTC

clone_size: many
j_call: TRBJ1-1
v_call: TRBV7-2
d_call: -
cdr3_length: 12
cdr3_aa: CASSLSRNEAFF
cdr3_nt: TGTGCCAGCAGCTTATCCCGAAATGAAGCTTTCTTT

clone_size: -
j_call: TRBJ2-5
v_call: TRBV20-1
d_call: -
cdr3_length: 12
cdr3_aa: CSASGLGETQYF
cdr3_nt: TGCAGTGCTAGTGGCCTAGGGGAGACCCAGTACTTC

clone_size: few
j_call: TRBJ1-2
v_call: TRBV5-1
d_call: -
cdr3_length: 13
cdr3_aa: CASSHDGQYGYTF
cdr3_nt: TGCGCCAGCAGTCATGACGGGCAATATGGCTACACCTTC

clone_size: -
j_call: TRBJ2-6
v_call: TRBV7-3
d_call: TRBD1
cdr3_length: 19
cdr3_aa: CASSLTGTGSISGANVLTF
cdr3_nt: TGTGCCAGCAGCTTAACGGGGACAGGATCCATCTCTGGGGCCAACGTCCTGACTTTC

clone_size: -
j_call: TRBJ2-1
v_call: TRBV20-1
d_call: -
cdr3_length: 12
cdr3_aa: CSARDPNSEQFF
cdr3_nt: TGCAGTGCTAGAGATCCAAATAGTGAGCAGTTCTTC